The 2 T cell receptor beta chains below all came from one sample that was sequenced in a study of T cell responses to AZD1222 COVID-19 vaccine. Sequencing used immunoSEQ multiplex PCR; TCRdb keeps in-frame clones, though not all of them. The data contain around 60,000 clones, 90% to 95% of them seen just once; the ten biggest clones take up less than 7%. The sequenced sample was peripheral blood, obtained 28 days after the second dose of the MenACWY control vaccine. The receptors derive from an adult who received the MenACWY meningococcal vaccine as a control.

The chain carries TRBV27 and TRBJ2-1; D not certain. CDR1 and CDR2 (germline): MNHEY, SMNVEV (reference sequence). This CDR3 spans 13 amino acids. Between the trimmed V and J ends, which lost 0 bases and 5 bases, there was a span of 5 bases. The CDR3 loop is CASSLSPNNEQFF. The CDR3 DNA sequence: TGTGCCAGCAGTTTATCCCCCAACAATGAGCAGTTCTTC.

The CDR3 here is CASSERTDEAFF. DNA of the CDR3: TGTGCCAGCAGTGAAAGGACAGATGAAGCTTTCTTT. V is TRBV2 and J is TRBJ1-1; D is possibly TRBD1 (6 bases). Looked up from germline, CDR1 is SNHLY and CDR2 is FYNNEI. V lost 2 bases to trimming and J lost 7 bases, with 8 bases between them. CDR3 length: 12 amino acids. Looking up the rest from reference TRBV2 and TRBJ1-1 gives the full variable domain: EPEVTQTPSHQVTQMGQEVILRCVPISNHLYFYWYRQILGQKVEFLVSFYNNEISEKSEIFDDQFSVERPDGSNFTLKIRSTKLEDSAMYFCASSERTDEAFFGQGTRLTVV.